This TCR beta chain comes out of a study of post-analysis software for immune sequencing data. About the study: Clinical courses comprised relapsing-remitting, secondary progressive and progressive-relapsing multiple sclerosis.

Trimming left V 3 bases short and J 11 bases short, with 16 bases between. The CDR3 is made up of 12 amino acids. From germline, CDR1 is DFQATT and CDR2 SNEGSKA (reference sequence). The library was made from cDNA and included unique molecular identifiers. MiXCR, run by TCRdb on the PCR reads, gives a single entry per CDR3 protein. The sample shows hundreds of thousands of distinct CDR3 sequences, roughly 40% of them seen only once. Study-level findings and limits: A handful of TRBV segments were significantly more frequent in patients than in controls. TRBV5-6, TRBV5-1 and TRBV20-1 were among these segments.

About this clonotype: No antigen is known for it.

Sequenced input: blood. This clonotype was sampled from a girl aged 2 to 9 with multiple sclerosis. The chain uses TRBV20-1 and TRBJ2-5, with D maybe TRBD2 (6 bases). CDR3 sequence reads: CSASVSGDEQYF. CDR3 nucleotide sequence: TGCAGTGCTAGCGTCTCGGGAGATGAGCAGTACTTC.